This T cell receptor beta chain was found in a study of CD8 T cells in ankylosing spondylitis. Construction of TCR beta libraries was performed using quantitative 5'-RACE with molecular barcodes. One entry per CDR3 protein, called by TCRdb with MiXCR from the 5' RACE reads. Among more than 500,000 distinct CDR3 sequences listed, under 5.5% were seen once. V was pared by 3 bases and J by 4 bases, with 12 bases between. Germline V gene data show CDR1 as KGHSH and CDR2 as LQKENI. CDR3 size: 15 residues. Findings and limits, study-wide: It was reported that disease-linked clones were significantly enriched in matched ankylosing spondylitis synovial fluid. For ankylosing spondylitis blood, a TCR beta motif of 7 to 9 highly homologous variants appeared characteristic.

About this clonotype: Its antigen is still unknown.

The sequence was collected from a male donor with ankylosing spondylitis. Specimen: blood, either unsorted or a sorted T cell fraction (not recorded which). V is TRBV18 and J is TRBJ1-4; D is unresolved. CDR3 nucleotide sequence: TGTGCCAGCTCACCTTTGGGGTCAAATAATGAAAAACTGTTTTTT. It specifies CASSPLGSNNEKLFF.